This T cell receptor beta chain stems from a study of control samples from healthy donors and cancer patients. The assay was immunoSEQ multiplex PCR, and TCRdb's table has in-frame clones only and misses some. The repertoire holds about 130,000 clones, around 94% seen once, with approximately 15% in the top ten. Trimming at V came to 4 bases and at J to 8 bases, leaving 3 bases not matched to a gene. The CDR3 consists of 12 residues. The germline CDR1 and CDR2 sequences are LNHDA and SQIVND (reference sequence). The clonotype was recovered from a man aged 55 to 70 with colorectal cancer. The sequenced material came from PBMCs. The chain carries TRBV19 and TRBJ1-2; 8 positions agree with TRBD1. The CDR3 DNA reads TGTGCCAGTAGTACAGGGGGCGCGGGCTACACCTTC. It specifies CASSTGGAGYTF. Together with reference TRBV19 and TRBJ1-2, the CDR3 gives the full variable domain: DGGITQSPKYLFRKEGQNVTLSCEQNLNHDAMYWYRQDPGQGLRLIYYSQIVNDFQKGDIAEGYSVSREKKESFPLTVTSAQKNPTAFYLCASSTGGAGYTFGSGTRLTVV.